This TCR beta chain was identified during a study of shared clonotypes between healthy human individuals. Only Caucasian adults living in Nashville, Tennessee served as donors. The CDR3 runs 13 residues. The J segment lost 7 bases and the V segment lost 2 bases, leaving 3 bases of the junction unmatched. CDR1 is MNHEY, CDR2 SVGAGI, per germline. Per the authors' pipeline: Filtering differed, since immunoSEQ gave only junction sequences and no quality scores. Profiling relied on immunoSEQ multiplex PCR, and the TCRdb table lists in-frame clones only, not all of them. V and J calls and clone size follow that table, whereas D and trimming were derived from the DNA. The sample consists of 1 million to 1.3 million clones, 70% to 80% of them appearing once.

The sequencing sample was made of memory CD4+ T cells from PBMCs. The sample's subset: CD45RA-negative fraction. This clonotype was obtained from a man aged 18-30 years in good health. Some clones in this sample may be carry-over from other donors' samples. V and J are TRBV6-5 and TRBJ1-2; 8 bases line up with TRBD1. In nucleotides, the CDR3 is TGTGCCAGCAGTTACCAGGGGGCGCCTGGCTACACCTTC. Translated: CASSYQGAPGYTF.